This T cell receptor (beta chain) was observed in a study of blood T cell repertoires in COVID-19. Unmatched junction bases numbered 11, after V lost 6 bases and J lost 10 bases. The germline V gene has CDR1 MNHEY and CDR2 SVGAGI. The CDR3 consists of 14 residues. Original handling: Researchers report that nucleated cell counts were estimated from reference gene primer amplification. Repertoires were generated with immunoSEQ multiplex PCR, while TCRdb's copy carries only in-frame clones and drops some. V, J and clone size reflect that table, while D and trimming were determined from the DNA. The profile shows 70,000 or so clones, 76% of them singletons. This clone was seen a few times.

The specimen sequenced was peripheral blood. This sequence originates from a man aged 60 to 69 with COVID-19, enrolled during active disease. The chain combines TRBV6-5 with TRBJ1-3, with 8 bases aligning to TRBD1. CDR3 bases: TGTGCCAGCAGGCCGGGACAGGCTCTTTGGACCATATATTTT. This encodes CASRPGQALWTIYF.